The source of this T cell receptor (beta chain) is a study of cytomegalovirus exposure and HLA in healthy donors. Study-wide context: Roughly 85 million unique TCRs from HLA-typed donors made up an early data release.

Use of 60 Vbeta and 13 Jbeta primers characterized the PCR. Clones were sequenced by immunoSEQ multiplex PCR, and TCRdb holds only the in-frame ones, with some missing. The sample contains 200,000 or so clones, 82% of which appear only once. There were likely unrecorded immune exposures, though donors were nominally healthy when sampled. In germline, CDR1 is SNHLY, CDR2 FYNNEI. The CDR3 has 14 amino acids. With V trimmed by 6 bases and J by 4 bases, 6 bases remained unmatched. The chain couples TRBV2 to TRBJ1-1; 9 bases agree with TRBD1. This receptor was taken from a boy between 2 and 15 years old in good health and CMV-seronegative. Sequencing used PBMCs. In nucleotides, the CDR3 is TGTGCCAGCAGCGATGACAGGGGGGTCACTGAAGCTTTCTTT. Amino acids: CASSDDRGVTEAFF.